These 20 T cell receptor beta chains were all obtained from the same sample, sequenced in a study of graft-versus-host responses after intestinal transplantation. The assay was immunoSEQ multiplex PCR, and TCRdb's table has in-frame clones only and misses some. Among tens of thousands of clones listed, approximately 94% were seen once. These receptors are not linked to any known antigen. The starting material was unstimulated CD8+ T cells sorted from spleen or lymph node cells, obtained before intestinal transplant. These receptor sequences come from a human donor who received an intestinal transplant.

This chain connects TRBV14 to TRBJ2-7; TRBD1 is a possible D gene (5 bases). Germline V lookup: CDR1 SGHDN, CDR2 FVKESK. This CDR3 is built from 15 residues. Trimming shortened V by 3 bases and J by 1 base, and 13 bases separated the two germline ends. CDR3 residues: CASSHRTRGSYEQYF. In DNA form, the CDR3 reads TGTGCCAGCAGCCATAGGACAAGGGGATCCTACGAGCAGTACTTC. Together with reference TRBV14 and TRBJ2-7, the CDR3 gives the full variable domain: EAGVTQFPSHSVIEKGQTVTLRCDPISGHDNLYWYRRVMGKEIKFLLHFVKESKQDESGMPNNRFLAERTGGTYSTLKVQPAELEDSGVYFCASSHRTRGSYEQYFGPGTRLTVT.

The chain recombines TRBV6-5 with TRBJ2-7; 11 nucleotides line up with TRBD2. The ends lost 5 bases at V and 7 bases at J; junction bases unmatched: 10. Germline V gene lookup returns CDR1 MNHEY and CDR2 SVGAGI. The CDR3 loop spans 15 amino acids. The DNA for the CDR3 is TGTGCCAGCAGTCGTGCTCTATCTAGCGGGAGGGAGCAGTACTTC. Encoded protein: CASSRALSSGREQYF.

This chain links TRBV9 with TRBJ1-6; TRBD1 matches 7 bases. This CDR3 spans 14 amino acids. V lost 3 bases, J lost 7 bases, and 4 bases stayed unmatched. CDR1 is SGDLS and CDR2 is YYNGEE in the germline V gene. The CDR3 loop reads CASSAGQLNSPLHF. CDR3 nucleotides: TGTGCCAGCAGCGCGGGACAGCTGAATTCACCCCTCCACTTT.

The chain couples TRBV7-9 to TRBJ2-3; TRBD2 matches 13 bases. Germline V gene lookup returns CDR1 SEHNR and CDR2 FQNEAQ (reference sequence). The junction had 4 bases not matched to a gene; V was cut back by 5 bases and J by 2 bases. The CDR3 extends over 16 amino acids. The CDR3 nucleotides are TGTGCCAGCAGCCTTGGGACTAGCGGGGTCACAGATACGCAGTATTTT. It codes for CASSLGTSGVTDTQYF.

V usage is TRBV7-9 and J usage is TRBJ1-1; 10 bases match TRBD1. The V gene end was trimmed by 5 bases and the J gene end by 5 bases; junction bases not matched to a gene: 5. The CDR3 runs 14 residues. Germline CDR1 reads SEHNR; CDR2 reads FQNEAQ (reference sequence). The CDR3 DNA reads as TGTGCCAGCAGCCCGACAGGGGGCGAAACTGAAGCTTTCTTT. Protein: CASSPTGGETEAFF.

A few counts support this clone. The chain has TRBV9 and TRBJ1-2; tentatively, D is TRBD1 (6 bases). With 4 bases removed from V and 4 bases from J, the gap between germline ends came to 20 bases. Germline V gene sequence: CDR1 SGDLS, CDR2 YYNGEE. The CDR3 loop spans 16 amino acids. In DNA form, the CDR3 reads TGTGCCAGCAGCCCCCGCTCCGTGGGCAGGGGCTATGGCTACACCTTC. Protein sequence: CASSPRSVGRGYGYTF. Variable domain in full (rest from reference TRBV9 and TRBJ1-2): DSGVTQTPKHLITATGQRVTLRCSPRSGDLSVYWYQQSLDQGLQFLIQYYNGEERAKGNILERFSAQQFPDLHSELNLSSLELGDSALYFCASSPRSVGRGYGYTFGSGTRLTVV.

The chain uses TRBV4-3 and TRBJ1-2, with D unresolved. Trimming cost V 0 bases and J 4 bases, with 9 bases left between them. The CDR3 totals 14 residues. Germline V CDR1 and CDR2: LGHNA, YSLEER. The CDR3 loop reads CASSQDRGGYGYTF. The CDR3 bases are TGCGCCAGCAGCCAAGATCGGGGAGGCTATGGCTACACCTTC.

The J gene is TRBJ1-1, the V gene TRBV4-3; tentative D call: TRBD1 (5 bases). The V gene lost 5 bases and the J gene lost 0 bases, with 25 bases spanning the gap. CDR3 length: 19 amino acids. Germline V gives CDR1 LGHNA, CDR2 YSLEER. The chain's CDR3 is CASSATAKGWDLVNTEAFF. The CDR3 DNA reads as TGCGCCAGCAGCGCAACGGCTAAGGGTTGGGACTTAGTGAACACTGAAGCTTTCTTT.

The V gene is TRBV7-9, the J gene TRBJ1-1; weak D call: TRBD1 (5 bases). CDR3 length: 16 amino acids. Trimming pared 5 bases from V and 0 bases from J, leaving 16 bases between. Germline V lookup: CDR1 SEHNR, CDR2 FQNEAQ (reference sequence). CDR3 in amino acids: CASSPGSKGMNTEAFF. The CDR3 DNA sequence: TGTGCCAGCAGCCCTGGTTCAAAGGGGATGAACACTGAAGCTTTCTTT. The full variable domain, completed using reference TRBV7-9 and TRBJ1-1, is DTGVSQNPRHKITKRGQNVTFRCDPISEHNRLYWYRQTLGQGPEFLTYFQNEAQLEKSRLLSDRFSAERPKGSFSTLEIQRTEQGDSAMYLCASSPGSKGMNTEAFFGQGTRLTVV.

The chain employs TRBV9 and TRBJ1-2, with no clear D. Germline V CDR1 and CDR2: SGDLS, YYNGEE. V lost 5 bases to trimming and J lost 6 bases, with 8 bases between them. The CDR3 is made up of 11 amino acids. Here the CDR3 reads CASRVGHGYTF. The CDR3 region has the DNA TGTGCCAGCAGGGTTGGGCATGGCTACACCTTC.

This clone was recorded only once. J is TRBJ2-7 and V is TRBV27; 10 bases agree with TRBD2. V lost 4 bases and J lost 3; bases outside the gene matches: 6. Germline V lookup: CDR1 MNHEY, CDR2 SMNVEV (reference sequence). The CDR3 has 15 amino acids. The CDR3, as DNA: TGTGCCAGCAGTTCCTCTAGCGGGGGCTACTACGAGCAGTACTTC. Amino acids: CASSSSSGGYYEQYF.

This chain uses TRBV29-1 with TRBJ1-3, with D unresolved. Trimming took off 0 bases at V and 0 bases at J, with 6 bases between the two ends. The CDR3 has 14 amino acids. Germline loops: CDR1 SQVTM, CDR2 ANQGSEA. The CDR3 nucleotides are TGCAGCGTTGAAGATCGACTCTCTGGAAACACCATATATTTT. Translated: CSVEDRLSGNTIYF.

This chain joins TRBV29-1 and TRBJ2-3, with 14 bases that match TRBD2. Per the germline V gene, CDR1 is SQVTM and CDR2 is ANQGSEA. This CDR3 spans 16 amino acids. After removal of 0 bases from V and 4 bases from J, the junction contained 3 bases not matched to a gene. CDR3 protein: CSVEDGTSGGPDTQYF. CDR3 nucleotide sequence: TGCAGCGTTGAAGATGGGACTAGCGGGGGCCCAGATACGCAGTATTTT.

This chain links TRBV29-1 with TRBJ2-7; the match to TRBD2 covers 8 bases. The junction had 6 bases not matched to a gene; V was cut back by 6 bases and J by 5 bases. The CDR3 contains 12 residues. In germline, CDR1 is SQVTM, CDR2 ANQGSEA. The CDR3 is CSVGGGSNEQYF. The CDR3 DNA follows: TGCAGCGTCGGGGGGGGGAGCAACGAGCAGTACTTC.

J is TRBJ1-2 and V is TRBV19; 7 bases fit TRBD1. J lost 3 bases, V lost 7 bases, and 11 bases had no gene match. The CDR3 has 15 amino acids. Germline CDR1 reads LNHDA; CDR2 reads SQIVND (reference sequence). The CDR3 sequence: CASIPGEGAHYGYTF. The CDR3 DNA reads as TGTGCCAGTATCCCAGGCGAGGGGGCCCACTATGGCTACACCTTC.

The chain has TRBV29-1 and TRBJ1-1; 8 nucleotides line up with TRBD1. With 2 bases clipped from V and 0 bases from J, the junction kept 8 bases outside the gene matches. Looked up from germline, CDR1 is SQVTM and CDR2 is ANQGSEA. The CDR3 has 16 amino acids. In DNA form, the CDR3 reads TGCAGCGTTGAACCTTCCGGGACAGGTATGAACACTGAAGCTTTCTTT. Translating gives CSVEPSGTGMNTEAFF. Supplemented by reference TRBV29-1 and TRBJ1-1, the full variable domain reads SAVISQKPSRDICQRGTSLTIQCQVDSQVTMMFWYRQQPGQSLTLIATANQGSEATYESGFVIDKFPISRPNLTFSTLTVSNMSPEDSSIYLCSVEPSGTGMNTEAFFGQGTRLTVV.

V usage is TRBV13 and J usage is TRBJ2-1; maybe TRBD2 (7 bases). V lost 5 bases and J lost 7, with 15 bases in between. There are 14 residues in the CDR3. Germline V lookup: CDR1 PRHDT, CDR2 FYEKMQ (reference sequence). The CDR3 loop reads CASSQGLAVNEQFF. The CDR3 DNA reads as TGTGCCAGCAGCCAGGGGCTAGCGGTAAATGAGCAGTTCTTC.

DNA for the CDR3: TGTGCCGCACCTGAGGACAGGGCCTTTTTTGCGAACACCGGGGAGCTGTTTTTT. It yields the protein CAAPEDRAFFANTGELFF. The V and J genes are TRBV19 and TRBJ2-2; 8 bases align to TRBD1. The V gene's germline CDR1 is LNHDA and CDR2 SQIVND (reference sequence). Unmatched junction bases numbered 17, after V lost 11 bases and J lost 0 bases. The CDR3 has 18 amino acids.

The chain recombines TRBV20-1 with TRBJ2-7; D is possibly TRBD1 (5 bases). The germline V gene encodes CDR1 DFQATT and CDR2 SNEGSKA (reference sequence). The V gene lost 6 bases and the J gene lost 6 bases, with 12 bases spanning the gap. The CDR3 totals 11 residues. The CDR3 DNA reads TGCAGTGCCCACGACACAGGCGAGCAGTACTTC. Amino acids: CSAHDTGEQYF.

The rearrangement links TRBV15 to TRBJ1-1, with D maybe TRBD1 (6 bases). The CDR3 sequence is 13 residues long. The ends were cut back, 5 bases at V and 5 bases at J, with 12 bases in the middle. Looked up from germline, CDR1 is LNHNV and CDR2 is YYDKDF (reference sequence). The DNA of the CDR3 is TGTGCCACCAGCGCACCAGGGGAAACTGAAGCTTTCTTT. Protein product: CATSAPGETEAFF.